This T cell receptor (beta chain) was observed in a study of blood T cell repertoires in COVID-19. In germline, CDR1 is SGHRS, CDR2 YFSETQ. The J segment lost 7 bases and the V segment lost 7 bases, leaving 8 bases of the junction unmatched. The CDR3 length is 13 residues. The data were produced by immunoSEQ multiplex PCR, yet TCRdb's version contains in-frame clones alone and is incomplete. The sample has approximately 270,000 clones; about 89% are singletons. The sequence was obtained from a man aged 30-40 years with acute or convalescent COVID-19. What was sequenced was peripheral blood. The chain recombines TRBV5-1 with TRBJ2-7; 10 nucleotides agree with TRBD1. The chain's CDR3 is CASSGTGAWEQYF. CDR3 sequence (DNA): TGCGCCAGCTCCGGGACAGGGGCTTGGGAGCAGTACTTC. The full variable domain, completed using reference TRBV5-1 and TRBJ2-7, is KAGVTQTPRYLIKTRGQQVTLSCSPISGHRSVSWYQQTPGQGLQFLFEYFSETQRNKGNFPGRFSGRQFSNSRSEMNVSTLELGDSALYLCASSGTGAWEQYFGPGTRLTVT.